This T cell receptor beta chain originates from a study of response to subunit inactivated influenza vaccine. Notes on the study in general: Each seasonal influenza vaccination recruits few new T cells, the authors suggested.

TCRdb processed the RT-PCR reads anew with MiXCR; each CDR3 protein has one entry. The data contain around 470,000 distinct CDR3 sequences, approximately 6.9% of them seen just once; the ten biggest clones take up around 12%. The J segment lost 3 bases and the V segment lost 4 bases, leaving 6 bases of the junction unmatched. This CDR3 is built from 13 residues. CDR1 and CDR2 (germline): SQVTM, ANQGSEA. This clonotype came up a few times. Its antigen is not known. This specimen consisted of PBMCs from blood, obtained less than 30 months after vaccination. The sequence derives from a man aged 50-75 years who received an inactivated influenza vaccine. This rearrangement joins TRBV29-1 to TRBJ2-7; the match to TRBD2 covers 7 bases. For the CDR3, the DNA is TGCAGCGTTGCGGGGAGGGCCCTCTACGAGCAGTACTTC. Protein: CSVAGRALYEQYF.